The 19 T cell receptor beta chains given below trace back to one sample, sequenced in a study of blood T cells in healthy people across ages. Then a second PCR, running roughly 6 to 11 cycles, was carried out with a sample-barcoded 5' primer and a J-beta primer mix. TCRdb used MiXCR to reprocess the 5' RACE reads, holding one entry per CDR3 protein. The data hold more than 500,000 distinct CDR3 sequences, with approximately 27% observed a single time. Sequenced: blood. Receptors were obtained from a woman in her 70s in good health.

This chain's CDR3 is CASSFGTDLREQYF. CDR3 DNA sequence: TGCGCCAGCAGCTTCGGGACAGACCTTCGCGAGCAGTACTTC. The V call is TRBV5-1, the J call TRBJ2-7; the match to TRBD1 covers 7 bases. The junction had 8 bases not matched to a gene; V was cut back by 2 bases and J by 6 bases. CDR1 is SGHRS, CDR2 YFSETQ, per germline. This CDR3 has 14 residues.

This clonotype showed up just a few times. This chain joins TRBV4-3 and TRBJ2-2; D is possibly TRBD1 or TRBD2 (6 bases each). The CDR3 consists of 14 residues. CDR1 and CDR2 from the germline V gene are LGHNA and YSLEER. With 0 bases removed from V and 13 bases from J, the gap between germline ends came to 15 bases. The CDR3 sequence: CASSQESGGGGLFF. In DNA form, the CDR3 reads TGCGCCAGCAGCCAAGAGTCCGGGGGCGGAGGGCTGTTTTTT.

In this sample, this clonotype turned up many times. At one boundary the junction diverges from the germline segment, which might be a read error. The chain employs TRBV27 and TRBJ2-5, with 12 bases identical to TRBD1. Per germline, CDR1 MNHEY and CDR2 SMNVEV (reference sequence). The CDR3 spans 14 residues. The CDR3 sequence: CASSLGTGGETQYF. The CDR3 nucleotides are TGCGCCAGCAGCTTGGGGACAGGGGGCGAGACCCAGTACTTC.

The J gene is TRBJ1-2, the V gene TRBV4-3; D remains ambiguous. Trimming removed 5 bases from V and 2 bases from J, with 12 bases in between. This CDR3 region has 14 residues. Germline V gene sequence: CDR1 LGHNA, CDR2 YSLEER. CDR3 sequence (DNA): TGCGCCAGCAGCGGGTTGTCCGGGAACTATGGCTACACCTTC. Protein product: CASSGLSGNYGYTF.

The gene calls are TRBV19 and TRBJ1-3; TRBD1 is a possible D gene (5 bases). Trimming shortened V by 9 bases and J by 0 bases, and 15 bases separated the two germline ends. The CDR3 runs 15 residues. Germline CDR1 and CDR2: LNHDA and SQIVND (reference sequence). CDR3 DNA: TGTGCCAGGGGACCGCAGCCAAACTCTGGAAACACCATATATTTT. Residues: CARGPQPNSGNTIYF. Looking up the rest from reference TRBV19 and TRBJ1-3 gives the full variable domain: DGGITQSPKYLFRKEGQNVTLSCEQNLNHDAMYWYRQDPGQGLRLIYYSQIVNDFQKGDIAEGYSVSREKKESFPLTVTSAQKNPTAFYLCARGPQPNSGNTIYFGEGSWLTVV.

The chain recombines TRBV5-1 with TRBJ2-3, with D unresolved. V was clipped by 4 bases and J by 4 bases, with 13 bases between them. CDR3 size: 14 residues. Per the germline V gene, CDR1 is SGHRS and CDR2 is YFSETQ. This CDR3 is CASSPTMAPDTQYF. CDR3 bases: TGCGCCAGCAGCCCAACTATGGCACCAGATACGCAGTATTTT. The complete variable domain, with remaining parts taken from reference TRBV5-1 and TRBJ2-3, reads KAGVTQTPRYLIKTRGQQVTLSCSPISGHRSVSWYQQTPGQGLQFLFEYFSETQRNKGNFPGRFSGRQFSNSRSEMNVSTLELGDSALYLCASSPTMAPDTQYFGPGTRLTVL.

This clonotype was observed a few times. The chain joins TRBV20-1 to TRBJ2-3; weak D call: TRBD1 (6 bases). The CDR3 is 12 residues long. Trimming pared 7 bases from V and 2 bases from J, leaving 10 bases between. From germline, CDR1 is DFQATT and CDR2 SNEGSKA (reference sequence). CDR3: CSVQGTTDTQYF. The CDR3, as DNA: TGCAGTGTACAGGGTACCACAGATACGCAGTATTTT.

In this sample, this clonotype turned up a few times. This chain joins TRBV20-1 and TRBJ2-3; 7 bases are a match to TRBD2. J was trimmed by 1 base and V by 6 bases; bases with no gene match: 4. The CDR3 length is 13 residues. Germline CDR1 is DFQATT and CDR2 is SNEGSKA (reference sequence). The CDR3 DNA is TGCAGTGCACGGGGGGAGGGCACAGATACGCAGTATTTT. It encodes CSARGEGTDTQYF.

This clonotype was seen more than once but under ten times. CDR3: CASTLRSGGPQETQYF. The CDR3 DNA sequence: TGTGCCAGCACCCTCCGTAGCGGGGGACCCCAAGAGACCCAGTACTTC. The J gene is TRBJ2-5, the V gene TRBV6-6, with TRBD2 matching over 9 bases. Germline CDR1 and CDR2: MNHNY and SVGAGI (reference sequence). CDR3 length: 16 residues. The V gene end was trimmed by 7 bases and the J gene end by 1 base; junction bases not matched to a gene: 10.

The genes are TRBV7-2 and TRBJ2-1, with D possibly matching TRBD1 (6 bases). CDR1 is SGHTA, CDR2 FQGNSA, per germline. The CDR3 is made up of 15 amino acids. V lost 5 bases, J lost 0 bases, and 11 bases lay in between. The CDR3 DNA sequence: TGTGCCAGCAGCCCGCAGGGGTTCTCCTACAATGAGCAGTTCTTC. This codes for CASSPQGFSYNEQFF.

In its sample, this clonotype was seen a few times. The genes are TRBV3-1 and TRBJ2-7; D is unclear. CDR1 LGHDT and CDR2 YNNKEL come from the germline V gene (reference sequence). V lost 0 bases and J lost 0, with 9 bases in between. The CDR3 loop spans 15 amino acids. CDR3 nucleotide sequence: TGTGCCAGCAGCCAAGATATTGAGAGCTCCTACGAGCAGTACTTC. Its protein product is CASSQDIESSYEQYF.

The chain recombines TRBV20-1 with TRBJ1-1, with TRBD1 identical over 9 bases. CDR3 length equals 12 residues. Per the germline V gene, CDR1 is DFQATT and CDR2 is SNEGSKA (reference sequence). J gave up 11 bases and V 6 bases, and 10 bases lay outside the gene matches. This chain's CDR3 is CSAPTGGAGAFF. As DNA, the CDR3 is TGCAGTGCCCCAACAGGGGGCGCGGGCGCTTTCTTT.

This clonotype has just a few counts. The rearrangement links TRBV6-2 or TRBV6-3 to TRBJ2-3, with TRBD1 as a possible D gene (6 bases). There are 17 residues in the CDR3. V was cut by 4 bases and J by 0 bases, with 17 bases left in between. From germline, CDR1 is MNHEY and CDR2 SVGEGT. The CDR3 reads CASSFGTSTVSTDTQYF. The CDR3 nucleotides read TGTGCCAGCAGTTTCGGGACATCTACCGTAAGCACAGATACGCAGTATTTT.

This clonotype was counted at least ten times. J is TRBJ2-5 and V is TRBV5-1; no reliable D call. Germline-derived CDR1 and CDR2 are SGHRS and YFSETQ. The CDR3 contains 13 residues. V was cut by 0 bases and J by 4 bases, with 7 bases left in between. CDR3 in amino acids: CASSLGRRETQYF. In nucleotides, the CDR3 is TGCGCCAGCAGCTTGGGGCGGCGAGAGACCCAGTACTTC.

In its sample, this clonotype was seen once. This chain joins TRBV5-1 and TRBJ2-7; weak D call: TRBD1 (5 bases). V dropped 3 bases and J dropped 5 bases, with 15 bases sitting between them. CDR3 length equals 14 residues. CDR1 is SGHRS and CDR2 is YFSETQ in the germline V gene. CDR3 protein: CASSSLTGRDEQYF. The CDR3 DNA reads TGCGCCAGCAGCTCTCTCACAGGTAGAGACGAGCAGTACTTC.

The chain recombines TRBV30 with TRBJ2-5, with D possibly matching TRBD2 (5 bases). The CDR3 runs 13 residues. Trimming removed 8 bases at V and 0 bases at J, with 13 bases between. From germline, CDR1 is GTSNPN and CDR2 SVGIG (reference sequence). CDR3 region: CATSGSDQETQYF. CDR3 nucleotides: TGTGCCACGAGCGGATCAGACCAAGAGACCCAGTACTTC.

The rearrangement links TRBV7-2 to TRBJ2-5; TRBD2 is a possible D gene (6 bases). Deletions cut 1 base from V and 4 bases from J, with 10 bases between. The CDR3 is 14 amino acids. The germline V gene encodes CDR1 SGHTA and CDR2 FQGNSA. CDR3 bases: TGTGCCAGCAGCTTAGGGGTTAGCGGAGAGACCCAGTACTTC. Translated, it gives CASSLGVSGETQYF.

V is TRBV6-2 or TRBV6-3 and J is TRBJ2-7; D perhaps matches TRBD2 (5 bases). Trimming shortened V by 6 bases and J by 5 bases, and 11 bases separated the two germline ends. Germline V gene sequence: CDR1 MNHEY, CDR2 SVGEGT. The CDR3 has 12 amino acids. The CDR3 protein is CASSRGTDEQYF. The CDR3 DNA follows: TGTGCCAGCAGCCGGGGTACCGACGAGCAGTACTTC.

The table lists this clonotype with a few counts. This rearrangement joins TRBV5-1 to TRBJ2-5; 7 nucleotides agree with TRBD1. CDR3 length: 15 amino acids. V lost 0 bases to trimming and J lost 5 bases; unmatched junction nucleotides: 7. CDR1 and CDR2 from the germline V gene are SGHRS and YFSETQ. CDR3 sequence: CASSLAPTGTETQYF. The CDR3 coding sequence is TGCGCCAGCAGCTTGGCCCCGACAGGGACGGAGACCCAGTACTTC.